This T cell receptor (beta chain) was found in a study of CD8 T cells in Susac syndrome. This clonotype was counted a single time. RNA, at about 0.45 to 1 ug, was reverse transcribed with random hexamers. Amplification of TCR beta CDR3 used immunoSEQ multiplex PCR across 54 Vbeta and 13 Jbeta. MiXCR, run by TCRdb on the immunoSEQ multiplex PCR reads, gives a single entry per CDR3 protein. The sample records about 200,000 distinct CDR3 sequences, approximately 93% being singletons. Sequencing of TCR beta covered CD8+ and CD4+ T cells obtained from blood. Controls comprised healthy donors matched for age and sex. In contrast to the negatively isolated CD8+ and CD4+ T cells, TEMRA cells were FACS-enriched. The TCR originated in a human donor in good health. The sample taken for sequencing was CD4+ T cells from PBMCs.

CDR3 sequence: CATSDAGQGLMGEQYF. DNA of the CDR3: TGTGCCACCAGTGACGCTGGACAGGGACTGATGGGCGAGCAGTACTTC. The gene calls are TRBV24-1 and TRBJ2-7; 8 bases map to TRBD1. The trim removed 4 bases at V and 6 bases at J, leaving 13 bases unmatched. CDR1 is KGHDR, CDR2 SFDVKD, per germline. This CDR3 comprises 16 residues.